This entry describes one T cell receptor beta chain. The sample comes from a study of control samples from healthy donors and cancer patients. In germline, CDR1 is SGHRS, CDR2 YFSETQ. CDR3 length: 15 residues. Trimming removed 6 bases from V and 4 bases from J; junction bases left unmatched: 13. Sequenced by immunoSEQ multiplex PCR; TCRdb stores in-frame clones only, minus some. Here the sample spans tens of thousands of clones, about 79% being singletons. The source is a man aged 55 to 70 with head and neck cancer. Material: PBMCs. This chain joins TRBV5-1 and TRBJ2-7, with TRBD2 matching over 7 bases. CDR3 residues: CASTGTAGAGYEQYF. CDR3 nucleotides: TGCGCCAGCACCGGGACTGCGGGAGCCGGATACGAGCAGTACTTC.